One sample yielded the 17 T cell receptor beta chains listed below, sequenced in a study of T cell responses to AZD1222 COVID-19 vaccine. Assay used: immunoSEQ multiplex PCR; TCRdb lists only in-frame clones, some missing. The data hold around 130,000 clones, with about 91% observed a single time. The source was peripheral blood, collected 28 days after the second AZD1222 dose. Every receptor here comes from an adult who received the AZD1222 COVID-19 vaccine.

V is TRBV9 and J is TRBJ2-1; a possible D gene is TRBD2 (6 bases). Germline V lookup: CDR1 SGDLS, CDR2 YYNGEE. The CDR3 runs 14 residues. V lost 2 bases and J lost 3, with 9 bases in between. CDR3 bases: TGTGCCAGCAGCGTCGCGGGGAACTACAATGAGCAGTTCTTC. This encodes CASSVAGNYNEQFF.

This chain joins TRBV7-6 and TRBJ2-3; 14 bases map to TRBD2. CDR3 length equals 17 residues. V trimming: 1 base; J trimming: 6 bases; junction bases outside the gene matches: 6. The germline V gene has CDR1 SGHVS and CDR2 FNYEAQ. As DNA, the CDR3 is TGTGCCAGCAGCTTAGATCGACTAGCGGGAGGGTTGGATACGCAGTATTTT. Translation gives CASSLDRLAGGLDTQYF. Complete variable domain (other parts from reference TRBV7-6 and TRBJ2-3): GAGVSQSPRYKVTKRGQDVALRCDPISGHVSLYWYRQALGQGPEFLTYFNYEAQQDKSGLPNDRFSAERPEGSISTLTIQRTEQRDSAMYRCASSLDRLAGGLDTQYFGPGTRLTVL.

This clone appeared a single time. This chain joins TRBV11-3 and TRBJ2-3; D is uncertain. Germline CDR1 is SGHNT and CDR2 is YENEEA. Trimming shortened V by 4 bases and J by 3 bases, and 8 bases separated the two germline ends. There are 13 residues in the CDR3. As DNA, the CDR3 is TGTGCCAGCAGCTCGACTTTTACAGATACGCAGTATTTT. Encoded protein: CASSSTFTDTQYF.

V and J are TRBV18 and TRBJ2-6; the D gene is possibly TRBD1 (6 bases). The germline V gene has CDR1 KGHSH and CDR2 LQKENI. The V end was cut by 3 bases, the J end by 3 bases, with 21 bases between. This CDR3 is 19 amino acids long. The CDR3 bases are TGTGCCAGCTCACCCCTCCGGGACATGGCCCTGAGTGGGGCCAACGTCCTGACTTTC. Translating gives CASSPLRDMALSGANVLTF.

This sequence joins TRBV18 and TRBJ2-7; the match to TRBD2 covers 8 bases. Trimming removed 3 bases from V and 3 bases from J; junction bases left unmatched: 10. This CDR3 region has 16 residues. Per germline, CDR1 KGHSH and CDR2 LQKENI. The CDR3 region has the DNA TGTGCCAGCTCACCCGGGGGGGGGACTAGAAACTACGAGCAGTACTTC. Encoded protein: CASSPGGGTRNYEQYF.

V usage is TRBV27 and J usage is TRBJ2-1, with D perhaps matching TRBD2 (5 bases). The CDR3 has 13 amino acids. V was shortened by 3 bases and J by 8 bases, with 11 bases between the two germline ends. CDR1 and CDR2 (germline): MNHEY, SMNVEV (reference sequence). CDR3 sequence reads: CASSFRGSDEQFF. CDR3 sequence (DNA): TGTGCCAGCAGTTTCCGGGGTAGTGATGAGCAGTTCTTC.

The chain recombines TRBV24-1 with TRBJ1-1; D uncertain. V lost 9 bases and J lost 4, with 14 bases in between. Germline V lookup: CDR1 KGHDR, CDR2 SFDVKD. This CDR3 contains 13 residues. CDR3 DNA sequence: TGTGCCACCCGGGGTGCATGGGGCACTGAAGCTTTCTTT. Amino acid sequence: CATRGAWGTEAFF.

The chain joins TRBV9 to TRBJ1-1, with TRBD1 matching 12 bases. Germline assignment: CDR1 SGDLS and CDR2 YYNGEE. This CDR3 comprises 18 residues. The trim removed 0 bases at V and 1 base at J, leaving 7 bases unmatched. The CDR3 protein is CASSVGTGTGGRNTEAFF. As DNA, the CDR3 is TGTGCCAGCAGCGTAGGAACCGGGACAGGGGGCCGGAACACTGAAGCTTTCTTT.

This chain joins TRBV7-2 and TRBJ1-4, with D hard to call. The CDR3 spans 16 residues. Germline CDR1 is SGHTA and CDR2 is FQGNSA. Trimming shortened V by 0 bases and J by 5 bases, and 13 bases separated the two germline ends. CDR3 bases: TGTGCCAGCAGCTTAGCCTTACGACCGTCAAATGAAAAACTGTTTTTT. Its protein is CASSLALRPSNEKLFF.

V gene TRBV3-1 (or the pseudogene TRBV3-2) combines with J gene TRBJ2-2; D might be TRBD1 (6 bases). CDR1 and CDR2 (germline): LGHDT, YNNKEL (reference sequence). The CDR3 loop spans 14 amino acids. Trimming cost V 4 bases and J 3 bases, with 9 bases left between them. The DNA of the CDR3 is TGTGCCAGCAGCCGAAACAGGGACACCGGGGAGCTGTTTTTT. Protein product: CASSRNRDTGELFF.

The J gene is TRBJ2-5, the V gene TRBV5-1; TRBD2 is a possible D gene (5 bases). Between the trimmed V and J ends, which lost 0 bases and 5 bases, there was a span of 11 bases. Germline V CDR1 and CDR2: SGHRS, YFSETQ. The CDR3 runs to 14 residues. The CDR3 sequence: CASSLASQRETQYF. CDR3 in DNA: TGCGCCAGCAGCTTGGCCTCGCAGCGGGAGACCCAGTACTTC.

The genes are TRBV5-1 and TRBJ1-1, with TRBD1 identical over 8 bases. The V segment lost 0 bases and the J segment 4 bases; nucleotides outside the gene matches: 5. Germline lookup yields CDR1 SGHRS and CDR2 YFSETQ. The CDR3 is 15 residues long. The CDR3 nucleotides are TGCGCCAGCAGCTTGGCAGGGGGCTTTGCCACTGAAGCTTTCTTT. Translation gives CASSLAGGFATEAFF.

This chain uses TRBV11-3 with TRBJ1-1; D may be TRBD1 (6 bases). V was pared by 0 bases and J by 5 bases, with 7 bases between. CDR3 length: 13 residues. CDR1 SGHNT and CDR2 YENEEA come from the germline V gene. CDR3 loop: CASSLDRGTEAFF. The CDR3 DNA reads TGTGCCAGCAGCTTAGACAGGGGTACTGAAGCTTTCTTT.

In this sample, this clone turned up once. The genes are TRBV6-2 or TRBV6-3 and TRBJ2-1; D is possibly TRBD2 (6 bases). The germline V and J ends were trimmed by 0 bases and 4 bases, with 7 bases remaining between them. The CDR3 is made up of 14 amino acids. Germline loops: CDR1 MNHEY, CDR2 SVGEGT. DNA of the CDR3: TGTGCCAGCAGTTACTCGGCGGGATACAATGAGCAGTTCTTC. It encodes CASSYSAGYNEQFF.

The chain recombines TRBV18 with TRBJ1-1, with D perhaps TRBD1 (6 bases). The germline V gene has CDR1 KGHSH and CDR2 LQKENI. With 8 bases removed from V and 3 bases from J, the gap between germline ends came to 13 bases. The CDR3 has 13 residues. The chain's CDR3 is CASTDSSDTEAFF. The CDR3 region has the DNA TGTGCCAGCACGGACAGCTCCGACACTGAAGCTTTCTTT.

The chain combines TRBV30 with TRBJ1-1; D uncertain. The germline V gene has CDR1 GTSNPN and CDR2 SVGIG (reference sequence). V lost 2 bases, J lost 3 bases, and 4 bases lay in between. The CDR3 is made up of 11 amino acids. CDR3 sequence reads: CAWSSYTEAFF. The CDR3 DNA reads as TGTGCCTGGAGTTCGTACACTGAAGCTTTCTTT.

This chain joins TRBV24-1 and TRBJ1-1; tentative D call: TRBD1 (5 bases). This CDR3 contains 15 residues. Germline CDR1 KGHDR, CDR2 SFDVKD. Trimming took off 3 bases at V and 1 base at J, with 11 bases between the two ends. This chain's CDR3 is CATSDQGGGNTEAFF. DNA of the CDR3: TGTGCCACCAGTGATCAGGGTGGGGGGAACACTGAAGCTTTCTTT.